Following are 29 T cell receptor beta chains from one sample sequenced in a study of cytomegalovirus exposure and HLA in healthy donors. The PCR contained 60 Vbeta and 13 Jbeta primers. Here immunoSEQ multiplex PCR was the method, and the copy in TCRdb shows in-frame clones only, minus some. The sample yields around 150,000 clones, around 63% seen once. The sequenced sample was PBMCs. The receptors derive from a human donor in good health.

This clone was picked up a small number of times. V and J are TRBV7-2 and TRBJ2-3; possible D gene TRBD2, 5 bases. The length of the CDR3 is 15 residues. From germline, CDR1 is SGHTA and CDR2 FQGNSA. V was cut by 5 bases and J by 0 bases, with 12 bases left in between. CDR3 sequence: CASSPQSGSTDTQYF. DNA for the CDR3: TGTGCCAGCAGCCCCCAGAGCGGTAGCACAGATACGCAGTATTTT.

With respect to this clone: Other DNA sequences from this sample encode an identical CDR3 as well. The chain uses TRBV5-1 and TRBJ2-3; 15 bases agree with TRBD2. In germline, CDR1 is SGHRS, CDR2 YFSETQ. V dropped 3 bases and J dropped 4; count of bases not matched to a gene: 0. The CDR3 length is 15 residues. The CDR3 loop reads CASSWTSGRADTQYF. DNA for the CDR3: TGCGCCAGCAGCTGGACTAGCGGGAGGGCAGATACGCAGTATTTT.

V and J are TRBV15 and TRBJ2-1; TRBD2 aligns across 12 bases. Germline trimming cut 0 bases from V and 9 bases from J; bases unmatched to any gene: 6. The CDR3 is made up of 16 amino acids. Germline values: CDR1 LNHNV, CDR2 YYDKDF (reference sequence). The CDR3 DNA reads as TGTGCCACCAGCAGAGACCGACTAGCGGGAGAAAGTGAGCAGTTCTTC. It codes for CATSRDRLAGESEQFF.

The V call is TRBV19, the J call TRBJ1-6; 7 bases fit TRBD1. This CDR3 is 15 amino acids long. The V and J ends lost 4 bases and 10 bases, in that order; junction bases with no gene match: 10. CDR1 is LNHDA, CDR2 SQIVND, per germline (reference sequence). The DNA of the CDR3 is TGTGCCAGTAGTACGGTGTGGCAGGGGGGCTCACCCCTCCACTTT. Translation: CASSTVWQGGSPLHF. Filled out from reference TRBV19 and TRBJ1-6, the complete variable domain reads DGGITQSPKYLFRKEGQNVTLSCEQNLNHDAMYWYRQDPGQGLRLIYYSQIVNDFQKGDIAEGYSVSREKKESFPLTVTSAQKNPTAFYLCASSTVWQGGSPLHFGNGTRLTVT.

Here the CDR3 reads CASSLWTGASGAEAFF. CDR3 nucleotides: TGTGCCAGCAGTTTATGGACAGGGGCTAGTGGCGCTGAAGCTTTCTTT. The V and J genes are TRBV28 and TRBJ1-1; 8 bases agree with TRBD1. The V gene's germline CDR1 is MDHEN and CDR2 SYDVKM. The CDR3 totals 16 residues. The ends lost 0 bases at V and 6 bases at J; junction bases unmatched: 9.

The V gene is TRBV19, the J gene TRBJ2-7, with D perhaps TRBD2 (5 bases). V gave up 4 bases and J gave up 7 bases, with 17 bases separating them. This CDR3 is 14 amino acids long. Germline-derived CDR1 and CDR2 are LNHDA and SQIVND (reference sequence). CDR3 nucleotides: TGTGCCAGTAGTAGACGGGGATCAGAGGCTGAGCAGTACTTC. Its translation is CASSRRGSEAEQYF.

The rearrangement joins TRBV5-1 to TRBJ2-3; 10 bases fit TRBD2. Germline V gives CDR1 SGHRS, CDR2 YFSETQ. The V segment lost 0 bases and the J segment 2 bases; nucleotides outside the gene matches: 3. This CDR3 comprises 16 residues. The CDR3 here is CASSLAGTSDTDTQYF. CDR3 coding DNA: TGCGCCAGCAGCTTGGCCGGGACTAGCGACACAGATACGCAGTATTTT.

There are a few counts of this clone. The chain carries TRBV2 and TRBJ1-4, with D hard to call. Germline CDR1 SNHLY, CDR2 FYNNEI. V was clipped by 2 bases and J by 0 bases, with 7 bases between them. There are 15 residues in the CDR3. CDR3 DNA sequence: TGTGCCAGCAGTGAAAGCGGTACAACTAATGAAAAACTGTTTTTT. Encoded protein: CASSESGTTNEKLFF.

The chain combines TRBV6-5 with TRBJ2-5, with D perhaps TRBD1 (6 bases). The CDR3 contains 15 residues. CDR1 and CDR2 from the germline V gene are MNHEY and SVGAGI. V lost 6 bases and J 3 bases, leaving 17 bases between the germline ends. The CDR3 loop is CASSSVGAEEETQYF. CDR3 bases: TGTGCCAGCAGCTCCGTGGGGGCAGAGGAAGAGACCCAGTACTTC.

This clone was seen a single time. J is TRBJ2-3 and V is TRBV29-1; no definite D call. The CDR3 consists of 12 residues. CDR1 SQVTM and CDR2 ANQGSEA come from the germline V gene. V dropped 5 bases and J dropped 9 bases, with 15 bases sitting between them. As DNA, the CDR3 is TGCAGCGTTATAGGTTTGGAGATCACGCAGTATTTT. Amino acids: CSVIGLEITQYF.

The J gene is TRBJ2-5, the V gene TRBV5-1, with TRBD1 matching 9 bases. The CDR3 contains 15 residues. Germline V gene lookup returns CDR1 SGHRS and CDR2 YFSETQ. Unmatched junction bases numbered 5, after V lost 0 bases and J lost 5 bases. The CDR3 DNA reads TGCGCCAGCAGCTTGGAGGGACAGGGAACGGAGACCCAGTACTTC. Its translation is CASSLEGQGTETQYF.

Only one count was recorded for this clone. One end of the junction does not line up with germline, which may come from a read error. CDR3 loop: CAGSPLGPGDNQPQHF. The DNA for the CDR3 is TGTGCCGGCTCACCTCTGGGCCCGGGGGACAATCAGCCCCAGCATTTT. The gene calls are TRBV18 and TRBJ1-5, with D tentatively TRBD1 (5 bases). Germline assignment: CDR1 KGHSH and CDR2 LQKENI. There are 16 residues in the CDR3.

The CDR3 region has the DNA TGCGCCAGCAGCCCCGAATTACAGGGAGCCAAAAACATTCAGTACTTC. Protein sequence: CASSPELQGAKNIQYF. The chain employs TRBV4-1 and TRBJ2-4; weak D call: TRBD1 (6 bases). The CDR3 sequence is 16 residues long. Germline V CDR1 and CDR2: MGHRA, YSYEKL. The ends were cut back, 4 bases at V and 0 bases at J, with 13 bases in the middle.

The rearrangement uses TRBV9 and TRBJ2-2; 9 nucleotides match TRBD1. Germline CDR1 SGDLS, CDR2 YYNGEE. The CDR3 is made up of 15 amino acids. After removal of 4 bases from V and 4 bases from J, the junction contained 5 bases not matched to a gene. CDR3 region: CASSRPTGGTGELFF. The CDR3 DNA sequence: TGTGCCAGCAGCAGACCGACAGGGGGCACCGGGGAGCTGTTTTTT.

Only a few counts were recorded for this clone. The CDR3 reads CASSDSIGKEQFF. The CDR3 DNA follows: TGTGCCAGCAGTGACTCGATCGGGAAGGAACAGTTCTTC. The chain recombines TRBV6-4 with TRBJ2-1, with D tentatively TRBD2 (5 bases). Per germline, CDR1 MRHNA and CDR2 SNTAGT. V lost 0 bases and J lost 13, with 13 bases in between. This CDR3 contains 13 residues.

This clone has only a few counts. This rearrangement joins TRBV5-1 to TRBJ2-5, with D possibly TRBD2 on 6 matching bases. The J call could be wrong; TRBJ2-7 is a better fit for the DNA end. CDR3 length: 14 amino acids. CDR1 is SGHRS and CDR2 is YFSETQ in the germline V gene. The CDR3 coding sequence is TGCGCCAGCAGCCTGGAGGGAGAATCCTACGAGCAGTACTTC. Translation gives CASSLEGESYEQYF.

This sequence joins TRBV6-4 and TRBJ2-7; 7 bases align to TRBD2. Per the germline V gene, CDR1 is MRHNA and CDR2 is SNTAGT. The J segment lost 0 bases and the V segment lost 2 bases, leaving 7 bases of the junction unmatched. CDR3 length equals 16 residues. This CDR3 is CASSDLPSGSSYEQYF. The CDR3 DNA follows: TGTGCCAGCAGTGACCTTCCTAGCGGAAGCTCCTACGAGCAGTACTTC.

The rearrangement links TRBV28 to TRBJ1-1, with a tentative D call TRBD1 (6 bases). V lost 3 bases to trimming and J lost 1 base, with 12 bases between them. The CDR3 is made up of 15 amino acids. Germline V gives CDR1 MDHEN, CDR2 SYDVKM. CDR3 residues: CASSFIGRGNTEAFF. CDR3 nucleotide sequence: TGTGCCAGCAGTTTTATCGGCAGGGGGAACACTGAAGCTTTCTTT.

The rearrangement uses TRBV19 and TRBJ2-1, with 11 bases identical to TRBD1. CDR3 size: 15 residues. Germline V gives CDR1 LNHDA, CDR2 SQIVND (reference sequence). Trimming took 5 bases from V and 7 from J; bases not matched to a gene: 7. CDR3 protein: CASSSDRGLVNEQFF. DNA of the CDR3: TGTGCCAGTAGTTCGGACAGGGGGCTGGTGAATGAGCAGTTCTTC.

As DNA, the CDR3 is TGTGCCAGCAGCTTAGGGCCCGGGGAGCTGTTTTTT. This sequence encodes CASSLGPGELFF. The chain links TRBV11-2 to TRBJ2-2; D gene unclear. The CDR3 spans 12 residues. Trimming took off 1 base at V and 6 bases at J, with 3 bases between the two ends. From germline, CDR1 is SGHAT and CDR2 FQNNGV. The full variable domain, completed using reference TRBV11-2 and TRBJ2-2, is EAGVAQSPRYKIIEKRQSVAFWCNPISGHATLYWYQQILGQGPKLLIQFQNNGVVDDSQLPKDRFSAERLKGVDSTLKIQPAKLEDSAVYLCASSLGPGELFFGEGSRLTVL.

The J gene is TRBJ2-1, the V gene TRBV19; 8 bases fit TRBD2. The CDR3 is 15 amino acids. V lost 6 bases to trimming and J lost 6 bases; unmatched junction nucleotides: 10. CDR1 is LNHDA and CDR2 is SQIVND in the germline V gene (reference sequence). CDR3 nucleotides: TGTGCCAGTAGAGCACCCGGGACTAGTTTCAATGAGCAGTTCTTC. Its translation is CASRAPGTSFNEQFF.

V is TRBV6-5 and J is TRBJ1-1; D unclear. Germline V lookup: CDR1 MNHEY, CDR2 SVGAGI. Trimming cost V 6 bases and J 1 base, with 15 bases left between them. CDR3 size: 15 residues. The CDR3 is CASRWEGTPNTEAFF. The DNA for the CDR3 is TGTGCCAGCAGGTGGGAGGGTACCCCGAACACTGAAGCTTTCTTT.

The genes are TRBV10-3 and TRBJ2-3, with a weak D call TRBD1 (6 bases). This CDR3 region has 13 residues. V lost 6 bases, J lost 3 bases, and 10 bases lay in between. In germline, CDR1 is ENHRY, CDR2 SYGVKD. The DNA of the CDR3 is TGTGCCATCAGCTTCGACAGGACAGATACGCAGTATTTT. This encodes CAISFDRTDTQYF.

The chain recombines TRBV5-6 with TRBJ1-5; D may be TRBD1 (6 bases). This CDR3 has 14 residues. The ends were cut back, 0 bases at V and 3 bases at J, with 7 bases in the middle. The V gene's germline CDR1 is SGHDT and CDR2 YYEEEE. The CDR3 DNA is TGTGCCAGCAGCTTGGACAGGGCCAATCAGCCCCAGCATTTT. This encodes CASSLDRANQPQHF. Filled out from reference TRBV5-6 and TRBJ1-5, the complete variable domain reads DAGVTQSPTHLIKTRGQQVTLRCSPKSGHDTVSWYQQALGQGPQFIFQYYEEEERQRGNFPDRFSGHQFPNYSSELNVNALLLGDSALYLCASSLDRANQPQHFGDGTRLSIL.

The genes are TRBV7-6 and TRBJ2-5; weak D call: TRBD1 (5 bases). V was pared by 5 bases and J by 4 bases, with 5 bases between. Germline CDR1 and CDR2: SGHVS and FNYEAQ. CDR3 size: 11 residues. CDR3 residues: CASSQGETQYF. The CDR3 region has the DNA TGTGCCAGCAGCCAGGGAGAGACCCAGTACTTC.

V and J are TRBV9 and TRBJ2-5; 11 bases map to TRBD1. This CDR3 has 15 amino acids. Germline CDR1 SGDLS, CDR2 YYNGEE. Unmatched junction bases numbered 6, after V lost 3 bases and J lost 5 bases. CDR3 sequence: CASSGTGGAGETQYF. The CDR3 nucleotides read TGTGCCAGCAGCGGGACAGGGGGCGCGGGGGAGACCCAGTACTTC.

On this clone itself: Because it lacks the conserved phenylalanine or tryptophan at the end, this CDR3 is likely a read error. No DNA is shown, since the ends of the CDR3 on it are uncertain; the CDR3 is the one TCRdb lists. CDR3 sequence: CASSLGLRGDL. This rearrangement joins TRBV21-1 to TRBJ1-2; TRBD1 reflects the table's D call only, with no check against the DNA. TRBV21-1 has pseudogene status. The CDR3 is 11 amino acids in total, end residues counted.

V and J are TRBV9 and TRBJ1-5; D ambiguous. There are 13 residues in the CDR3. CDR1 is SGDLS, CDR2 YYNGEE, per germline. The V gene lost 4 bases and the J gene lost 8 bases, with 13 bases spanning the gap. CDR3 region: CASSTRSGEPQHF. Written as DNA, the CDR3 is TGTGCCAGCAGCACCAGAAGCGGAGAGCCCCAGCATTTT.

The V call is TRBV2, the J call TRBJ1-5; 7 bases match TRBD1. The CDR3 is made up of 15 amino acids. Looked up from germline, CDR1 is SNHLY and CDR2 is FYNNEI. V dropped 4 bases and J dropped 1; count of bases not matched to a gene: 4. CDR3 in amino acids: CASSGQGQSNQPQHF. CDR3 in DNA: TGTGCCAGCAGTGGACAGGGTCAGAGCAATCAGCCCCAGCATTTT.